This T cell receptor beta chain was profiled in a study of blood T cell repertoires in COVID-19. Germline V gives CDR1 GTSNPN, CDR2 SVGIG (reference sequence). The CDR3 runs 14 residues. V lost 4 bases to trimming and J lost 2 bases, with 15 bases between them. The table came from immunoSEQ multiplex PCR; TCRdb's copy has only in-frame clones and leaves some out. The sample carries around 300,000 clones, roughly 89% recorded once. Sequenced: peripheral blood. The J gene is TRBJ2-7, the V gene TRBV30; a weak D match, TRBD2 (6 bases). This clonotype was obtained from a woman aged 40 to 55 with COVID-19, enrolled during active disease. The CDR3 sequence is CAWKPGLPAYEQYF. CDR3 DNA: TGTGCCTGGAAACCGGGACTCCCGGCCTACGAGCAGTACTTC.